This T cell receptor (beta chain) was profiled in a study of PD-1 blockade in classical Hodgkin lymphoma. A note on this clone: Its matching antigen is unknown.

As for time point: cycle 4 day 1 (C4D1), after 5 to 7 weeks of nivolumab. All trial patients relapsed after autologous stem cell transplantation. Some clones are missing from TCRdb's copy, which holds only in-frame ones; the method was immunoSEQ multiplex PCR. The data hold some 22,000 clones, with over 65% observed a single time. Study results and limitations: The CD4+ diversity rise by C4D1 was clearest in complete responders.

Trimming took 5 bases from V and 8 from J, leaving 10 bases between them. The CDR3 sequence is 10 residues long. Germline CDR1 is DFQATT and CDR2 is SNEGSKA (reference sequence). The TCR sequence derives from a human donor with classical Hodgkin lymphoma. The sequenced sample was peripheral blood mononuclear cells (PBMCs), obtained before the fourth cycle of nivolumab. The chain combines TRBV20-1 with TRBJ2-7; D is unclear. The CDR3 loop is CSALQFQQYF. The CDR3 nucleotides are TGCAGTGCTCTCCAATTTCAGCAGTACTTC.